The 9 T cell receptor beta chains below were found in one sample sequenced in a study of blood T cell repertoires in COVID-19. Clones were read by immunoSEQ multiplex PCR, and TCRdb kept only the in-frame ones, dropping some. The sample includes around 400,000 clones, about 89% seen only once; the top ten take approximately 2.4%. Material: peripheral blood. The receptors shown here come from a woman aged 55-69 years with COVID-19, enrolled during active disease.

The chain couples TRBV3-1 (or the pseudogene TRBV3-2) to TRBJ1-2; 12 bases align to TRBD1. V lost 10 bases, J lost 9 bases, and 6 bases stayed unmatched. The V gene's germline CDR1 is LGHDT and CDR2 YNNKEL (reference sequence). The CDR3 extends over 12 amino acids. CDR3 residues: CATWDRGQSYTF. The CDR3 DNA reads TGTGCCACCTGGGACAGGGGGCAGAGCTACACCTTC.

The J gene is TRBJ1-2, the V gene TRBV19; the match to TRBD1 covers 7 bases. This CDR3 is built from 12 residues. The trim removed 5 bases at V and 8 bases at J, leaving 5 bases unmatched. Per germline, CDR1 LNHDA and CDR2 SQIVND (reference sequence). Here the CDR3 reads CASSWTGRGYTF. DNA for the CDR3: TGTGCCAGTAGTTGGACAGGCCGGGGCTACACCTTC.

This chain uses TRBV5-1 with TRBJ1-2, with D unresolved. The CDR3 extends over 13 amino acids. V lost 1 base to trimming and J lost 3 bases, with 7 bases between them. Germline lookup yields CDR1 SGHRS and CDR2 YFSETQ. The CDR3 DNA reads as TGCGCCAGCAGCTTGAGCGGGGACTATGGCTACACCTTC. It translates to CASSLSGDYGYTF.

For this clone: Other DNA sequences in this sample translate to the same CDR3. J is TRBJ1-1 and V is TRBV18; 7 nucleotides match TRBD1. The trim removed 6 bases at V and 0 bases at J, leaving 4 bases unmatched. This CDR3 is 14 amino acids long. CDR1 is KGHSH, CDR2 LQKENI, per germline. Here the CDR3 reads CASSPDRVNTEAFF. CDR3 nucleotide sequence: TGTGCCAGCTCGCCCGACAGGGTGAACACTGAAGCTTTCTTT.

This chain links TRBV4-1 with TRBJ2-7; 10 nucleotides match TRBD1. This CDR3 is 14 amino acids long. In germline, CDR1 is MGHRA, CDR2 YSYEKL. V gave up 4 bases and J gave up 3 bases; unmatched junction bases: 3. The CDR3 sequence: CASSPDRGHYEQYF. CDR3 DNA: TGCGCCAGCAGCCCTGACAGGGGGCACTACGAGCAGTACTTC.

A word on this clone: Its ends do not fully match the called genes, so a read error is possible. The CDR3 DNA follows: TGCGCCAGCAGCTTGGCCGGGGAGGGATCTTTGGGTTTT. It encodes CASSLAGEGSLGF. The chain uses TRBV5-1 and TRBJ2-3, with 7 bases matching TRBD2. The germline V gene has CDR1 SGHRS and CDR2 YFSETQ. CDR3 length equals 13 residues.

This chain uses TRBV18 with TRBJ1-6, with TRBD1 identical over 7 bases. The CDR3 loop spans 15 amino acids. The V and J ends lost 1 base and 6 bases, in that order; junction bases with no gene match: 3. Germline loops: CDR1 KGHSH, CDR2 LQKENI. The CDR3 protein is CASSPQTGRNSPLHF. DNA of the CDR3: TGTGCCAGCTCACCACAGACAGGGCGTAATTCACCCCTCCACTTT.

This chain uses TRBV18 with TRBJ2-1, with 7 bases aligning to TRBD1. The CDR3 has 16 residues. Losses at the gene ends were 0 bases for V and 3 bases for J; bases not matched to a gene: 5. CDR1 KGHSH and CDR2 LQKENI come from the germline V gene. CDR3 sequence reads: CASSPPTGQLYNEQFF. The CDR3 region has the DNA TGTGCCAGCTCACCACCCACGGGACAGCTCTACAATGAGCAGTTCTTC.

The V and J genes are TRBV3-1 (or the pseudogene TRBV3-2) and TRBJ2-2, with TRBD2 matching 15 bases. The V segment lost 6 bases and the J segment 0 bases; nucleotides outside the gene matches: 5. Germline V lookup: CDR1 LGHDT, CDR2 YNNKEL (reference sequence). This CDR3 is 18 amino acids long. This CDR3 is CASSPGLAGGANTGELFF. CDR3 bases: TGTGCCAGCAGTCCGGGACTAGCGGGGGGAGCGAACACCGGGGAGCTGTTTTTT.